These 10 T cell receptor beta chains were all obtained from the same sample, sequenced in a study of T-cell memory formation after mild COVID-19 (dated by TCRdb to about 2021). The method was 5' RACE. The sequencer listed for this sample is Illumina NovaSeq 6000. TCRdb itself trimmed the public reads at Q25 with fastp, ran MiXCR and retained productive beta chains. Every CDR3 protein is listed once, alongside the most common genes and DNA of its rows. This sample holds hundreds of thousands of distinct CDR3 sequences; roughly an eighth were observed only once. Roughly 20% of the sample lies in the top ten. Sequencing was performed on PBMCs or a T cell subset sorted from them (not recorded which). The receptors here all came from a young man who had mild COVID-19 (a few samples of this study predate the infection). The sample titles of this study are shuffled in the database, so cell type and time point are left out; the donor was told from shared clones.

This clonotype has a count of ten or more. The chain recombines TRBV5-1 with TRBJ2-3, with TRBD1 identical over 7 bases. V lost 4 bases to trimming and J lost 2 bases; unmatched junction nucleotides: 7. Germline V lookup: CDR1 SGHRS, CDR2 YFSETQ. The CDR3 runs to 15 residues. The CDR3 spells CASSLMGQYTDTQYF. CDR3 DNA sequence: TGCGCCAGCAGCCTAATGGGACAGTACACAGATACGCAGTATTTT.

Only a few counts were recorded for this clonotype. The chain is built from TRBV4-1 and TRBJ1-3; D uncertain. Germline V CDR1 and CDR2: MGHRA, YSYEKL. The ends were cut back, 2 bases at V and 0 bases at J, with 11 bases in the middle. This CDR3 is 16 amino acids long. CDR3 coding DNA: TGCGCCAGCAGCCAATGGGTAGGAGCCTCTGGAAACACCATATATTTT. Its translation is CASSQWVGASGNTIYF.

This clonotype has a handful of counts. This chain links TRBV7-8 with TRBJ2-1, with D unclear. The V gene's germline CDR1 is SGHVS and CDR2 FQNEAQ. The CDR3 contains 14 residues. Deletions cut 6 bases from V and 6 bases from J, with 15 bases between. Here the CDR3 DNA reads TGTGCCAGCAGTTATGTCGAGGTTGGCAATGAGCAGTTCTTC. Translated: CASSYVEVGNEQFF.

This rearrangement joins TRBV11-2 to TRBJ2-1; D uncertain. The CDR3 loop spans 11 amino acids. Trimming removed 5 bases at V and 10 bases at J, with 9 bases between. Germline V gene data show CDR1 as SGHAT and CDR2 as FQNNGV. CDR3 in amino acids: CASSITAEQFF. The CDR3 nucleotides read TGTGCCAGCAGCATTACCGCCGAGCAGTTCTTC. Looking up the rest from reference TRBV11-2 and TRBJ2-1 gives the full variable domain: EAGVAQSPRYKIIEKRQSVAFWCNPISGHATLYWYQQILGQGPKLLIQFQNNGVVDDSQLPKDRFSAERLKGVDSTLKIQPAKLEDSAVYLCASSITAEQFFGPGTRLTVL.

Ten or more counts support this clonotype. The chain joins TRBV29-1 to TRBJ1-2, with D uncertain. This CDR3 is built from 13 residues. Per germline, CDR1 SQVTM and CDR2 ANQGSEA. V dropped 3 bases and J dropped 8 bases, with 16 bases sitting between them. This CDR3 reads CSVEYGGLRGYTF. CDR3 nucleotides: TGCAGCGTTGAGTATGGCGGCCTCCGGGGCTACACCTTC.

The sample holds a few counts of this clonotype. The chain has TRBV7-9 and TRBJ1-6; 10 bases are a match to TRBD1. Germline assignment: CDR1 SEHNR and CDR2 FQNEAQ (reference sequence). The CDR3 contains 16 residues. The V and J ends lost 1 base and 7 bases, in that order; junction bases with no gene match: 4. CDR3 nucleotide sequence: TGTGCCAGCAGCTTAGGAATGGGACAGGGGAATTCACCCCTCCACTTT. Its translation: CASSLGMGQGNSPLHF. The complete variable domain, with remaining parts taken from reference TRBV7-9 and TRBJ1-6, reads DTGVSQNPRHKITKRGQNVTFRCDPISEHNRLYWYRQTLGQGPEFLTYFQNEAQLEKSRLLSDRFSAERPKGSFSTLEIQRTEQGDSAMYLCASSLGMGQGNSPLHFGNGTRLTVT.

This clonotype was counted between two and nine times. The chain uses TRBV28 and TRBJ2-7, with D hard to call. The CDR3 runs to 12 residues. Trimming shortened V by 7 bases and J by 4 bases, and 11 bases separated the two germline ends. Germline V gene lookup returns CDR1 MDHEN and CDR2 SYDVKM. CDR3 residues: CASTGNSYEQYV. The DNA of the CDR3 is TGTGCCAGCACGGGCAACTCGTACGAGCAGTACGTC.

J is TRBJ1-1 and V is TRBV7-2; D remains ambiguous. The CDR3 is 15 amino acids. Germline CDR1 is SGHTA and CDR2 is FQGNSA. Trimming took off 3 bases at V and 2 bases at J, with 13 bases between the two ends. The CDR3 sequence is CASSFTARRNTEAFF. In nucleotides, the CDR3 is TGTGCCAGCAGCTTTACGGCCCGACGTAACACTGAAGCTTTCTTT.

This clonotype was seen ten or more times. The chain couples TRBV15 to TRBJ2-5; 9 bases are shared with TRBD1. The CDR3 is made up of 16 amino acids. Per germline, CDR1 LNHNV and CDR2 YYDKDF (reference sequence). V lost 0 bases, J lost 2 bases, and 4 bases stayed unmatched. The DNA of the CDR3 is TGTGCCACCAGCAGAGATCCACAGGGGGCACAAGAGACCCAGTACTTC. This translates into CATSRDPQGAQETQYF.

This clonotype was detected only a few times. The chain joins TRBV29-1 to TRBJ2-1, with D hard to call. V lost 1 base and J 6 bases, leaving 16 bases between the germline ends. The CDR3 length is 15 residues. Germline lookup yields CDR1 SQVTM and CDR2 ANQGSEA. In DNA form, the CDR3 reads TGCAGCGTTGAAGTCCCCCGGGCCGGGCGCAATGAGCAGTTCTTC. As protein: CSVEVPRAGRNEQFF.